Below are 21 T cell receptor beta chains sequenced from a single sample in a study of radiotherapy plus CTLA-4 blockade in lung cancer. Clones were read by immunoSEQ multiplex PCR, and TCRdb kept only the in-frame ones, dropping some. The repertoire consists of tens of thousands of clones, with roughly 70% occurring once and the leading ten covering roughly 10%. The sequencing here drew on peripheral blood, taken from a patient treated with radiotherapy plus ipilimumab. These receptors all come from a human donor with non-small cell lung cancer who had stable disease on radiotherapy plus ipilimumab.

CDR3 amino acids: CASRLDSLYSNQPQHF. DNA of the CDR3: TGTGCCAGCAGATTGGACAGTCTATATAGCAATCAGCCCCAGCATTTT. The chain recombines TRBV2 with TRBJ1-5, with a weak D call TRBD1 (6 bases). V dropped 6 bases and J dropped 0 bases, with 15 bases sitting between them. There are 16 residues in the CDR3. Germline CDR1 is SNHLY and CDR2 is FYNNEI. Based on the CDR3 plus reference TRBV2 and TRBJ1-5, the full variable domain is EPEVTQTPSHQVTQMGQEVILRCVPISNHLYFYWYRQILGQKVEFLVSFYNNEISEKSEIFDDQFSVERPDGSNFTLKIRSTKLEDSAMYFCASRLDSLYSNQPQHFGDGTRLSIL.

The rearrangement joins TRBV5-6 to TRBJ2-5; a weak D match, TRBD1 (5 bases). Germline assignment: CDR1 SGHDT and CDR2 YYEEEE. The ends were cut back, 2 bases at V and 5 bases at J, with 13 bases in the middle. The CDR3 has 14 residues. The CDR3 region is CASSFISGYETQYF. Written as DNA, the CDR3 is TGTGCCAGCAGCTTTATCTCAGGGTACGAGACCCAGTACTTC.

The chain joins TRBV30 to TRBJ2-1, with 9 bases lining up with TRBD2. In germline, CDR1 is GTSNPN, CDR2 SVGIG (reference sequence). The J segment lost 15 bases and the V segment lost 2 bases, leaving 11 bases of the junction unmatched. The CDR3 consists of 13 residues. The CDR3 sequence: CAWSTQRGVALFF. CDR3 bases: TGTGCCTGGAGTACCCAGCGGGGGGTTGCCCTGTTCTTC.

The V gene is TRBV27, the J gene TRBJ1-6, with 7 bases lining up with TRBD1. CDR1 and CDR2 from the germline V gene are MNHEY and SMNVEV (reference sequence). The ends lost 5 bases at V and 11 bases at J; junction bases unmatched: 12. The CDR3 has 15 amino acids. DNA of the CDR3: TGTGCCAGCAGTCCGTCCGACAGGGCATCCACACCCCTCCACTTT. Its translation: CASSPSDRASTPLHF.

This chain connects TRBV4-2 to TRBJ1-2; TRBD1 aligns across 7 bases. In germline, CDR1 is LGHNA, CDR2 YNFKEQ. V lost 3 bases, J lost 4 bases, and 11 bases stayed unmatched. The CDR3 runs 16 residues. The CDR3 region has the DNA TGTGCCAGCAGCCAGGCGTGGGACAGCCTCTCCTATGGCTACACCTTC. Translating gives CASSQAWDSLSYGYTF.

The sample holds a few counts of this clone. The chain joins TRBV2 to TRBJ1-6; weak D call: TRBD1 (5 bases). The germline V and J ends were trimmed by 4 bases and 7 bases, with 11 bases remaining between them. CDR3 length equals 14 residues. Germline CDR1 is SNHLY and CDR2 is FYNNEI. The CDR3 DNA follows: TGTGCCAGCAGTGCGAGCCGACAGAATTCACCCCTCCACTTT. Amino acids: CASSASRQNSPLHF. Full variable domain (outside the CDR3, taken from reference TRBV2 and TRBJ1-6): EPEVTQTPSHQVTQMGQEVILRCVPISNHLYFYWYRQILGQKVEFLVSFYNNEISEKSEIFDDQFSVERPDGSNFTLKIRSTKLEDSAMYFCASSASRQNSPLHFGNGTRLTVT.

This clone was detected a few times. The chain recombines TRBV5-5 with TRBJ2-7; D perhaps matches TRBD2 (5 bases). Trimming removed 0 bases from V and 2 bases from J, with 9 bases in between. Germline values: CDR1 SGHKS, CDR2 YYEKEE (reference sequence). The CDR3 has 14 amino acids. The CDR3 nucleotides are TGTGCCAGCAGCTTGGAGCGGATTACCTACGAGCAGTACTTC. Protein sequence: CASSLERITYEQYF. The entire variable domain, with the rest obtained from reference TRBV5-5 and TRBJ2-7, is as follows: DAGVTQSPTHLIKTRGQQVTLRCSPISGHKSVSWYQQVLGQGPQFIFQYYEKEERGRGNFPDRFSARQFPNYSSELNVNALLLGDSALYLCASSLERITYEQYFGPGTRLTVT.

This clone was found many times. The rearrangement uses TRBV2 and TRBJ1-1, with D uncertain. This CDR3 region has 14 residues. V gave up 2 bases and J gave up 1 base, with 8 bases separating them. CDR1 and CDR2 from the germline V gene are SNHLY and FYNNEI. CDR3 in amino acids: CASSELAGNTEAFF. In DNA, the CDR3 is TGTGCCAGCAGTGAACTGGCAGGGAACACTGAAGCTTTCTTT.

The sample holds many counts of this clone. Other nucleotide sequences from this sample produce the same CDR3. The V call is TRBV18, the J call TRBJ1-5; TRBD1 matches at 8 bases. Germline CDR1 reads KGHSH; CDR2 reads LQKENI. V was pared by 6 bases and J by 2 bases, with 6 bases of the junction left unmatched. CDR3 length: 15 amino acids. Here the CDR3 reads CASSPDRGGNQPQHF. CDR3 bases: TGTGCCAGCTCGCCCGACAGGGGAGGCAATCAGCCCCAGCATTTT.

The chain has TRBV20-1 and TRBJ1-2; no reliable D call. V shed 3 bases and J shed 4 bases, with 6 bases lying between them. There are 11 residues in the CDR3. Looked up from germline, CDR1 is DFQATT and CDR2 is SNEGSKA (reference sequence). The CDR3 region is CSASGSYGYTF. The CDR3 nucleotides read TGCAGTGCTAGCGGGTCCTATGGCTACACCTTC.

This clone showed up just once. The chain has TRBV4-1 and TRBJ1-1; TRBD1 matches at 7 bases. Looked up from germline, CDR1 is MGHRA and CDR2 is YSYEKL. CDR3 length equals 14 residues. V trimming: 1 base; J trimming: 6 bases; junction bases outside the gene matches: 5. For the CDR3, the DNA is TGCGCCAGCAGCCAAGGAGGGACAGCACCTGAAGCTTTCTTT. Translated, it gives CASSQGGTAPEAFF.

The chain carries TRBV29-1 and TRBJ1-2; D is possibly TRBD1 (5 bases). The germline V and J ends were trimmed by 3 bases and 2 bases, with 13 bases remaining between them. CDR1 and CDR2 (germline): SQVTM, ANQGSEA. There are 14 residues in the CDR3. The DNA for the CDR3 is TGCAGCGTTGATATAGGGGTAGGAAACTATGGCTACACCTTC. The encoded protein is CSVDIGVGNYGYTF.

This chain connects TRBV4-3 to TRBJ1-2, with 8 bases matching TRBD1. Germline V gene data show CDR1 as LGHNA and CDR2 as YSLEER. The CDR3 loop spans 15 amino acids. V was pared by 0 bases and J by 8 bases, with 8 bases of the junction left unmatched. CDR3 DNA: TGCGCCAGCAGCCAAGAGATGACAGGGGCGAGGGGCTACACCTTC. Its protein is CASSQEMTGARGYTF.

The chain is built from TRBV5-6 and TRBJ2-7, with 13 bases matching TRBD2. Germline trimming cut 2 bases from V and 3 bases from J; bases unmatched to any gene: 2. The CDR3 contains 15 residues. From germline, CDR1 is SGHDT and CDR2 YYEEEE. The DNA of the CDR3 is TGTGCCAGCAGCTTCGGACTAGCGGGAGTCTACGAGCAGTACTTC. Translating it yields CASSFGLAGVYEQYF.

The chain combines TRBV7-9 with TRBJ2-1; TRBD2 agrees at 13 bases. Germline V gene lookup returns CDR1 SEHNR and CDR2 FQNEAQ (reference sequence). This CDR3 has 16 amino acids. The ends lost 4 bases at V and 8 bases at J; junction bases unmatched: 8. The CDR3 sequence: CASSSPGLAGNYEQFF. The CDR3 nucleotides read TGTGCCAGCAGCTCTCCGGGACTAGCGGGGAACTATGAGCAGTTCTTC.

This chain's CDR3 is CASSLSVGHYEQYF. The CDR3, as DNA: TGTGCCAGCAGCTTATCGGTTGGACACTACGAGCAGTACTTC. The rearrangement links TRBV7-6 to TRBJ2-7; the D gene is possibly TRBD1 (5 bases). There are 14 residues in the CDR3. The V gene's germline CDR1 is SGHVS and CDR2 FNYEAQ. The V and J ends lost 2 bases and 3 bases respectively, with 11 bases between them.

The chain couples TRBV18 to TRBJ2-5, with a weak D call TRBD1 (6 bases). V was trimmed by 2 bases and J by 7 bases, leaving 17 bases between them. Germline CDR1 KGHSH, CDR2 LQKENI. The CDR3 extends over 15 amino acids. This CDR3 is CASSPGMDSHGTQYF. The CDR3 DNA reads TGTGCCAGCTCACCAGGGATGGACAGCCACGGGACCCAGTACTTC.

The chain joins TRBV9 to TRBJ1-1; 8 bases fit TRBD1. After removal of 2 bases from V and 0 bases from J, the junction contained 9 bases not matched to a gene. This CDR3 has 17 amino acids. Germline V gene sequence: CDR1 SGDLS, CDR2 YYNGEE. CDR3: CASSVGTGDTLNTEAFF. In DNA form, the CDR3 reads TGTGCCAGCAGCGTCGGGACAGGTGACACCCTGAACACTGAAGCTTTCTTT.

The table lists this clone with a few counts. V and J are TRBV4-1 and TRBJ1-1; 9 nucleotides line up with TRBD1. CDR1 and CDR2 from the germline V gene are MGHRA and YSYEKL. The CDR3 spans 13 residues. V shed 3 bases, J shed 10 bases, and the junction held 6 bases outside the gene matches. This CDR3 is CASSQNPGQGAFF. CDR3 DNA sequence: TGCGCCAGCAGCCAGAACCCGGGACAGGGAGCTTTCTTT.

This clone showed up just a few times. Other nucleotide sequences in the sample specify the same CDR3. The chain combines TRBV6-1 with TRBJ1-2; D unresolved. Germline V gene lookup returns CDR1 MNHNS and CDR2 SASEGT. Trimming took off 5 bases at V and 0 bases at J, with 4 bases between the two ends. The CDR3 has 12 amino acids. The DNA of the CDR3 is TGTGCCAGCAGTCCAGCTAACTATGGCTACACCTTC. Amino acids: CASSPANYGYTF.

The chain has TRBV13 and TRBJ2-7; 9 nucleotides agree with TRBD1. Germline V lookup: CDR1 PRHDT, CDR2 FYEKMQ (reference sequence). Germline trimming cut 2 bases from V and 6 bases from J; bases unmatched to any gene: 5. The CDR3 is made up of 14 amino acids. The CDR3 here is CASSLLTGGGEQYF. CDR3 bases: TGTGCCAGCAGCTTACTGACAGGGGGTGGCGAGCAGTACTTC.